This paragraph covers one T cell receptor beta chain sequence. Antigen unknown. This specimen belongs to a study of T cells in Graves' hyperthyroidism and ophthalmopathy. Study conclusions and caveats: The majority of expanded thyroid clonotypes above 0.001 also appeared in blood. From stable hyperthyroidism, ophthalmopathy was set apart by a 13 V-J model. The model anticipated ophthalmopathy a median about 7.1 months pre-onset.

Those patients with uncontrolled infection, other autoimmune disease, pregnancy or lactation were excluded. Amplified TCR beta CDR3 regions derived from RNA transcripts. First-round RT-PCR with HTBI primers amplified the TCR CDR3 region. TCRdb used MiXCR to reprocess the multiplex PCR reads, holding one entry per CDR3 protein. This table holds 480,000 or so distinct CDR3 sequences, over 35% found once. The clonotype originates from an adult woman with Graves' disease, either hyperthyroidism or ophthalmopathy (not recorded which). What was sequenced was peripheral blood or thyroid tissue (not recorded which).

As DNA, the CDR3 is TGTGCCAGCAGCTTAGCATCGGGTGCATATGAAAAACTGTTTTTT. It translates to CASSLASGAYEKLFF. The chain is built from TRBV7-2 and TRBJ1-4; D call uncertain. V lost 0 bases, J lost 6 bases, and 11 bases lay in between. CDR3 length equals 15 residues. Germline V gives CDR1 SGHTA, CDR2 FQGNSA. The whole variable domain, filled in from reference TRBV7-2 and TRBJ1-4, reads GAGVSQSPSNKVTEKGKDVELRCDPISGHTALYWYRQSLGQGLEFLIYFQGNSAPDKSGLPSDRFSAERTGGSVSTLTIQRTQQEDSAVYLCASSLASGAYEKLFFGSGTQLSVL.